Below, one T cell receptor (beta chain) is given with its context. Profiled with immunoSEQ multiplex PCR; TCRdb holds only in-frame clones, not every one. The sample consists of some 260,000 clones, approximately 79% of them appearing once. This record comes from a study of blood T cell repertoires in COVID-19. Study-level background: T cells, B-cell-depleted T cells, or PBMCs provided the cDNA or gDNA that served as material.

The germline V gene has CDR1 MNHEY and CDR2 SVGAGI. The CDR3 has 15 residues. V was pared by 6 bases and J by 3 bases, with 8 bases of the junction left unmatched. Sequencing was carried out using PBMCs or T cells enriched from blood (not recorded which). This receptor was obtained from a man aged 25-45 years with acute COVID-19. The chain links TRBV6-5 to TRBJ2-1, with TRBD1 identical over 7 bases. This chain's CDR3 is CASSLTGVLYNEQFF. The CDR3 nucleotides read TGTGCCAGCAGCTTAACAGGGGTCCTCTACAATGAGCAGTTCTTC.